These 24 T cell receptor beta chains originate from one sample sequenced in a study of blood T cells in healthy people across ages. The authors ran a second PCR of 7 to 11 cycles using a sample-barcoded 5' primer and a J-beta primer mix. From the 5' RACE reads, TCRdb called clonotypes with MiXCR, one entry per CDR3 protein. The repertoire consists of more than 800,000 distinct CDR3 sequences, with 40% to 55% occurring once and the leading ten covering approximately 20%. The sequenced sample was blood. Receptors originate from a woman in her sixties or seventies in good health.

This clonotype was recorded once. The genes are TRBV15 and TRBJ2-7; D uncertain. Near its end, the DNA agrees better with TRBJ2-1, so the J call may be wrong. The CDR3 contains 14 residues. The germline CDR1 and CDR2 sequences are LNHNV and YYDKDF (reference sequence). The CDR3 reads CATSREEYSGEQFF. In DNA, the CDR3 is TGTGCCACCAGCAGAGAGGAGTATTCGGGCGAGCAGTTCTTC.

The CDR3 region has the DNA TGCGCCAGCAGCTTGGATGGGGCACCTACCTACAATGAGCAGTTCTTC. Residues: CASSLDGAPTYNEQFF. V is TRBV5-1 and J is TRBJ2-1; D possibly corresponds to TRBD1 (5 bases). Germline CDR1 is SGHRS and CDR2 is YFSETQ. The CDR3 is made up of 16 amino acids. Between the trimmed V and J ends, which lost 0 bases and 2 bases, there was a span of 12 bases.

The gene calls are TRBV6-6 and TRBJ2-6; 12 positions match TRBD1. Germline CDR1 is MNHNY and CDR2 is SVGAGI (reference sequence). CDR3 length equals 17 residues. J lost 2 bases, V lost 8 bases, and 7 bases had no gene match. CDR3 protein: CASVMGQGAPGANVLTF. The CDR3 DNA sequence: TGTGCCAGCGTTATGGGACAGGGGGCGCCTGGGGCCAACGTCCTGACTTTC.

V gene TRBV10-3 combines with J gene TRBJ2-5; 9 bases map to TRBD1. V dropped 5 bases and J dropped 5; count of bases not matched to a gene: 9. Germline CDR1 ENHRY, CDR2 SYGVKD. The CDR3 totals 15 residues. CDR3 in DNA: TGTGCCATCAGTTCCGGGACAGGGAGTCCCGAGACCCAGTACTTC. Translated, it gives CAISSGTGSPETQYF.

The rearrangement links TRBV28 to TRBJ2-5; D not certain. Gene TRBJ2-7 matches the end of the DNA better, so the J call may be wrong. Germline CDR1 and CDR2: MDHEN and SYDVKM. There are 12 residues in the CDR3. The CDR3 region has the DNA TGTGCCAGCAACCCGTCCTCCGCCGAGCAGTACTTC. It codes for CASNPSSAEQYF.

The V call is TRBV12-3 or TRBV12-4, the J call TRBJ2-1; D could derive from TRBD1 or TRBD2 (5 bases each). This CDR3 comprises 13 residues. V shed 2 bases and J shed 9 bases, with 11 bases lying between them. In DNA, the CDR3 is TGTGCCAGCAGTTTAAATGCAGGGAGTGAGCAGTTCTTC. This encodes CASSLNAGSEQFF.

V is TRBV20-1 and J is TRBJ2-7; D may be TRBD2 (6 bases). CDR1 DFQATT and CDR2 SNEGSKA come from the germline V gene (reference sequence). The ends were cut back, 0 bases at V and 2 bases at J, with 14 bases in the middle. The CDR3 extends over 15 amino acids. The CDR3 DNA is TGCAGTGCTAGAGATTCGGGAGTCGCCCCCTACGAGCAGTACTTC. It yields the protein CSARDSGVAPYEQYF.

This clonotype was seen a few times. V and J are TRBV27 and TRBJ2-3; no firm D call. Germline V gene data show CDR1 as MNHEY and CDR2 as SMNVEV (reference sequence). The V end lost 5 bases, the J end lost 5 bases, and 14 bases lay between the germline ends. CDR3 length equals 14 residues. Written as DNA, the CDR3 is TGTGCCAGCAGTCCAGGCCCGCAGAAAGATACGCAGTATTTT. Translated: CASSPGPQKDTQYF.

The chain couples TRBV4-1 to TRBJ2-1, with 7 bases that match TRBD2. Germline V gives CDR1 MGHRA, CDR2 YSYEKL. The CDR3 extends over 15 amino acids. With 1 base clipped from V and 7 bases from J, the junction kept 7 bases outside the gene matches. The CDR3 spells CASSQGQGGINEQFF. The CDR3 bases are TGCGCCAGCAGCCAAGGGCAGGGAGGGATTAATGAGCAGTTCTTC.

The V call is TRBV27, the J call TRBJ2-1; either TRBD1 or TRBD2 may fit D (5 bases each). V lost 5 bases to trimming and J lost 7 bases, with 18 bases between them. The CDR3 is 15 residues long. In germline, CDR1 is MNHEY, CDR2 SMNVEV (reference sequence). CDR3 bases: TGTGCCAGCAGTGAAGCGGATCAGGGATGGAATGAGCAGTTCTTC. This gives the protein CASSEADQGWNEQFF.

V gene TRBV3-1 combines with J gene TRBJ2-1, with a tentative D call TRBD2 (6 bases). The germline CDR1 and CDR2 sequences are LGHDT and YNNKEL (reference sequence). This CDR3 is 16 amino acids long. Between the trimmed V and J ends, which lost 1 base and 7 bases, there was a span of 17 bases. The CDR3 DNA sequence: TGTGCCAGCAGCCAAGTCGACGGGAGTGCCGTGAATGAGCAGTTCTTC. Translated, it gives CASSQVDGSAVNEQFF.

V is TRBV5-1 and J is TRBJ2-1; TRBD2 agrees at 11 bases. The length of the CDR3 is 13 residues. The germline gives CDR1 SGHRS, CDR2 YFSETQ. V shed 4 bases, J shed 10 bases, and the junction held 4 bases outside the gene matches. The CDR3 protein is CASSVTSGIEQFF. In DNA form, the CDR3 reads TGCGCCAGCAGCGTGACTAGCGGGATCGAGCAGTTCTTC.

This clonotype was detected only a few times. The CDR3 loop is CASSLERTSGRETQYF. The CDR3 DNA reads TGTGCCAGCAGCTTAGAGCGGACTAGCGGGAGAGAGACCCAGTACTTC. This chain joins TRBV11-2 and TRBJ2-5; 13 positions match TRBD2. J lost 4 bases, V lost 0 bases, and 2 bases had no gene match. The CDR3 spans 16 residues. Per germline, CDR1 SGHAT and CDR2 FQNNGV.

Here the CDR3 reads CASSFGLAGFNNEQFF. The CDR3 DNA sequence: TGTGCCAGCAGCTTCGGACTAGCGGGGTTCAACAATGAGCAGTTCTTC. The V gene is TRBV11-2, the J gene TRBJ2-1; 12 nucleotides line up with TRBD2. J gave up 5 bases and V 3 bases, and 5 bases lay outside the gene matches. The CDR3 length is 16 residues. The V gene's germline CDR1 is SGHAT and CDR2 FQNNGV.

This chain connects TRBV7-3 to TRBJ2-1, with 11 bases lining up with TRBD2. This CDR3 region has 16 residues. Germline CDR1 is SGHTA and CDR2 is FQGTGA. After removal of 4 bases from V and 9 bases from J, the junction contained 11 bases not matched to a gene. CDR3 sequence (DNA): TGTGCCAGCAGCTCGGGACTAGCGGCCCATGAGGGTGAGCAGTTCTTC. Protein: CASSSGLAAHEGEQFF.

The chain joins TRBV2 to TRBJ1-1; D is unclear. The CDR3 runs 13 residues. Germline CDR1 and CDR2: SNHLY and FYNNEI. The germline V and J ends were trimmed by 5 bases and 3 bases, with 10 bases remaining between them. In DNA form, the CDR3 reads TGTGCCAGCAGTAAAGGTGGTTACACTGAAGCTTTCTTT. Translation: CASSKGGYTEAFF.

This clonotype was counted a few times. J is TRBJ2-1 and V is TRBV7-9; 10 positions match TRBD1. The V and J ends lost 3 bases and 7 bases, in that order; junction bases with no gene match: 3. The CDR3 loop spans 14 amino acids. From germline, CDR1 is SEHNR and CDR2 FQNEAQ (reference sequence). The CDR3 region is CASSFGTGVNEQFF. The CDR3, as DNA: TGTGCCAGCAGCTTCGGGACAGGGGTAAATGAGCAGTTCTTC. The variable domain in full, completed from reference TRBV7-9 and TRBJ2-1, reads DTGVSQNPRHKITKRGQNVTFRCDPISEHNRLYWYRQTLGQGPEFLTYFQNEAQLEKSRLLSDRFSAERPKGSFSTLEIQRTEQGDSAMYLCASSFGTGVNEQFFGPGTRLTVL.

This clonotype has just a few counts. V gene TRBV20-1 combines with J gene TRBJ1-5, with 9 bases aligning to TRBD1. V gave up 6 bases and J gave up 3 bases; unmatched junction bases: 9. The CDR3 contains 15 residues. Germline lookup yields CDR1 DFQATT and CDR2 SNEGSKA (reference sequence). The CDR3 is CSAPQDRGLNQPQHF. DNA for the CDR3: TGCAGTGCACCCCAGGACAGGGGTCTCAATCAGCCCCAGCATTTT.

The chain is built from TRBV13 and TRBJ2-5; D not certain. The last part of the DNA fits TRBJ2-7 better; the J call may be wrong. CDR3 size: 14 residues. Germline V lookup: CDR1 PRHDT, CDR2 FYEKMQ (reference sequence). The CDR3 coding sequence is TGTGCCAGCAGCTTAGCCGCTCGGGTACACGAGCAGTACTTC. It yields the protein CASSLAARVHEQYF.

A note on this clonotype: One end of the junction does not line up with germline, which may come from a read error. The J gene is TRBJ2-1, the V gene TRBV7-2, with D tentatively TRBD1 (6 bases). The CDR3 runs to 16 residues. CDR1 and CDR2 (germline): SGHTA, FQGNSA. CDR3 amino acids: CASSPLGAYKYNGQFF. The CDR3 region has the DNA TGTGCCAGCAGCCCCCTGGGGGCCTATAAGTACAATGGGCAGTTCTTC.

This clonotype was seen repeatedly, ten times or more. The rearrangement uses TRBV29-1 and TRBJ1-5, with D tentatively TRBD1 (5 bases). Germline values: CDR1 SQVTM, CDR2 ANQGSEA. Trimming shortened V by 7 bases and J by 2 bases, and 12 bases separated the two germline ends. The length of the CDR3 is 13 residues. The CDR3 loop reads CSAGRGGNQPQHF. The CDR3 nucleotides read TGCAGCGCCGGGAGAGGGGGCAATCAGCCCCAGCATTTT. Full variable domain (outside the CDR3, taken from reference TRBV29-1 and TRBJ1-5): SAVISQKPSRDICQRGTSLTIQCQVDSQVTMMFWYRQQPGQSLTLIATANQGSEATYESGFVIDKFPISRPNLTFSTLTVSNMSPEDSSIYLCSAGRGGNQPQHFGDGTRLSIL.

V and J are TRBV29-1 and TRBJ2-7; D is unresolved. From germline, CDR1 is SQVTM and CDR2 ANQGSEA. The V gene lost 0 bases and the J gene lost 9 bases, with 12 bases spanning the gap. The CDR3 is 12 amino acids. For the CDR3, the DNA is TGCAGCGTTGAAGATCGTCAGTCTGGGCAGTACTTC. It codes for CSVEDRQSGQYF.

The chain employs TRBV20-1 and TRBJ2-5, with 8 nucleotides matching TRBD2. The DNA end is more similar to TRBJ2-7, so the J call may be wrong. The CDR3 loop spans 14 amino acids. Germline-derived CDR1 and CDR2 are DFQATT and SNEGSKA (reference sequence). The CDR3 is CSARDDSGTYEQYF. The CDR3 nucleotides read TGCAGTGCTAGAGACGATAGCGGGACCTACGAGCAGTACTTC.

The chain links TRBV4-2 to TRBJ2-1; 12 bases are a match to TRBD2. The CDR3 covers 18 residues. CDR1 and CDR2 from the germline V gene are LGHNA and YNFKEQ. J was trimmed by 1 base and V by 0 bases; bases with no gene match: 4. The CDR3 coding sequence is TGTGCCAGCAGCCAAGATCCTAGCGGGAGGGATTCCTACAATGAGCAGTTCTTC. Its translation: CASSQDPSGRDSYNEQFF.